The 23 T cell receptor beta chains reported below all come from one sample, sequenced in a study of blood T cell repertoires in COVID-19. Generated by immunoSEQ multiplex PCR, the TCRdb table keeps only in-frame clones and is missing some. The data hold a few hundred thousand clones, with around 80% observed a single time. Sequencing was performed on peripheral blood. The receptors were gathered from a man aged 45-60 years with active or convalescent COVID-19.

DNA of the CDR3: TGCGCCAGCAGCCAATTACAGGGGACCCAGTACTTC. It encodes CASSQLQGTQYF. The chain combines TRBV4-1 with TRBJ2-5; D might be TRBD1 (6 bases). This CDR3 spans 12 amino acids. V was clipped by 2 bases and J by 7 bases, with 8 bases between them. Germline CDR1 and CDR2: MGHRA and YSYEKL.

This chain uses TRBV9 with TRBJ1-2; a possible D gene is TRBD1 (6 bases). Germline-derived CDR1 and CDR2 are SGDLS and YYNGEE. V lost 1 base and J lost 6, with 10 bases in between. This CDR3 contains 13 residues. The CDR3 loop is CASSVTGGDGYTF. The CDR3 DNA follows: TGTGCCAGCAGCGTAACGGGGGGCGATGGCTACACCTTC.

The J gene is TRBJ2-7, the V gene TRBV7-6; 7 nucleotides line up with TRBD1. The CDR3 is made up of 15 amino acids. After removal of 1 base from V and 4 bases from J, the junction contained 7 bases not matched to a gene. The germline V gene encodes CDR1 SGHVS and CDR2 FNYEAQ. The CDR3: CASSLVGTAAYEQYF. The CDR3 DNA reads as TGTGCCAGCAGCTTAGTCGGGACAGCCGCATACGAGCAGTACTTC.

CDR3 amino acids: CASSQESGGRVDNEQFF. For the CDR3, the DNA is TGCGCCAGCAGCCAAGAGTCTGGCGGGAGGGTCGACAATGAGCAGTTCTTC. V gene TRBV4-3 combines with J gene TRBJ2-1; 9 nucleotides line up with TRBD2. From germline, CDR1 is LGHNA and CDR2 YSLEER. The CDR3 has 17 amino acids. The V gene end was trimmed by 0 bases and the J gene end by 5 bases; junction bases not matched to a gene: 8.

The CDR3 reads CASSADRDRPLHF. The CDR3 DNA is TGTGCCAGTAGTGCCGACAGGGACAGGCCCCTCCACTTT. The chain combines TRBV19 with TRBJ1-6, with TRBD1 matching over 8 bases. The CDR3 totals 13 residues. The germline V gene has CDR1 LNHDA and CDR2 SQIVND (reference sequence). The ends lost 5 bases at V and 13 bases at J; junction bases unmatched: 7. The variable domain in full, with the rest retrieved from reference TRBV19 and TRBJ1-6, is DGGITQSPKYLFRKEGQNVTLSCEQNLNHDAMYWYRQDPGQGLRLIYYSQIVNDFQKGDIAEGYSVSREKKESFPLTVTSAQKNPTAFYLCASSADRDRPLHFGNGTRLTVT.

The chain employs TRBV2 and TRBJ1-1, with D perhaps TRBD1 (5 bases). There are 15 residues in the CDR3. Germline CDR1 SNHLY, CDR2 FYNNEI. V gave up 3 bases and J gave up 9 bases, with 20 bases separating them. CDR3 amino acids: CASSDEGTHGGKAFF. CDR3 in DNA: TGTGCCAGCAGTGATGAAGGGACCCATGGGGGGAAAGCTTTCTTT.

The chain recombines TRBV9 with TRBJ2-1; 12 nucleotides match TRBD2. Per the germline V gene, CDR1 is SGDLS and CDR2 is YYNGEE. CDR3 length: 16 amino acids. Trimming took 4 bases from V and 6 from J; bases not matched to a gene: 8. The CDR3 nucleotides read TGTGCCAGCAGCACCCTAGCGGGAGGGCCGGGCAATGAGCAGTTCTTC. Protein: CASSTLAGGPGNEQFF.

CDR3 region: CASRTTGDSPLHF. The DNA for the CDR3 is TGTGCCAGCCGTACGACAGGGGATTCACCCCTCCACTTT. This chain connects TRBV12-3 or TRBV12-4 to TRBJ1-6; the match to TRBD1 covers 8 bases. The CDR3 has 13 residues. After removal of 8 bases from V and 8 bases from J, the junction contained 5 bases not matched to a gene.

The chain's CDR3 is CASSFLRTGYGYTF. The CDR3 DNA sequence: TGTGCCAGCAGTTTTTTGAGGACAGGCTATGGCTACACCTTC. This chain uses TRBV28 with TRBJ1-2; 7 bases are a match to TRBD1. Unmatched junction bases numbered 5, after V lost 3 bases and J lost 4 bases. Germline V gene data show CDR1 as MDHEN and CDR2 as SYDVKM. The CDR3 runs to 14 residues.

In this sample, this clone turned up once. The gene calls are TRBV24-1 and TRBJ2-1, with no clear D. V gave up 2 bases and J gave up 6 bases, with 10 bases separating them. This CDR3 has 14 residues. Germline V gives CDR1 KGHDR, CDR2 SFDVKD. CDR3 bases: TGTGCCACCAGTGATTCCCGGAGAGGCAATGAGCAGTTCTTC. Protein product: CATSDSRRGNEQFF.

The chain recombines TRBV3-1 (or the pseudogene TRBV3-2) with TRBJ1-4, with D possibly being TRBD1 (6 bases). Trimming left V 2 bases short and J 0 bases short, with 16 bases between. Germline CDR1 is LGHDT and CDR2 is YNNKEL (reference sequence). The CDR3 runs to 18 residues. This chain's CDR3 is CASSQFSLQGSTNEKLFF. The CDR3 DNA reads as TGTGCCAGCAGCCAATTCAGCTTACAGGGTTCAACTAATGAAAAACTGTTTTTT.

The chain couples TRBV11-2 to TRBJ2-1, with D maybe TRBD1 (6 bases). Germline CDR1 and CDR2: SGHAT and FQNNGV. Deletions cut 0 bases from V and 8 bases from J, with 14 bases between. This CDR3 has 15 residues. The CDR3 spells CASSLDPQGIYEQFF. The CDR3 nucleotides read TGTGCCAGCAGCTTAGATCCACAGGGTATCTATGAGCAGTTCTTC.

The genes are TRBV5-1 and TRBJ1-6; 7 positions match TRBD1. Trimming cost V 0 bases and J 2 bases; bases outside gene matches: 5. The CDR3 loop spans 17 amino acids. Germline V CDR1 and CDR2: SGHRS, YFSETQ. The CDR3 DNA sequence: TGCGCCAGCAGCTTGGGACAGGGACTTACCTATAATTCACCCCTCCACTTT. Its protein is CASSLGQGLTYNSPLHF.

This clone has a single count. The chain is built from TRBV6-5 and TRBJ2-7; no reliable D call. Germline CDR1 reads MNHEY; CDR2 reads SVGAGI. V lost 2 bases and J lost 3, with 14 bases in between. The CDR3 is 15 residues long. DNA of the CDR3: TGTGCCAGCAGTTACGCGGCTTCCTCCATCTACGAGCAGTACTTC. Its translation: CASSYAASSIYEQYF.

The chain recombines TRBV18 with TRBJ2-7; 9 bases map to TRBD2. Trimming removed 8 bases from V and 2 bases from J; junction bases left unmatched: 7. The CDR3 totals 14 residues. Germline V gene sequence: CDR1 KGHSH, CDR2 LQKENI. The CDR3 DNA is TGTGCCAGCGCTCTGGGCGGGAGGGCCTACGAGCAGTACTTC. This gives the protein CASALGGRAYEQYF.

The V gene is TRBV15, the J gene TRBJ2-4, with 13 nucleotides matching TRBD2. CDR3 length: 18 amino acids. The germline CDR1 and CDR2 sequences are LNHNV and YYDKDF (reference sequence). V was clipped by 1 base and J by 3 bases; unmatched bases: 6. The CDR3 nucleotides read TGTGCCACCAGCAGAGGATTTACTAGCGGGGGGGACAAAAACATTCAGTACTTC. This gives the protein CATSRGFTSGGDKNIQYF.

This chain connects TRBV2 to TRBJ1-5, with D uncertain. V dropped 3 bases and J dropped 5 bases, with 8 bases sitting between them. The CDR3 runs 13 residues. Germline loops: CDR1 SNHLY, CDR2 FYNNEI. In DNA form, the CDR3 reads TGTGCCAGCAGTGAGACTAATCATCAGCCCCAGCATTTT. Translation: CASSETNHQPQHF.

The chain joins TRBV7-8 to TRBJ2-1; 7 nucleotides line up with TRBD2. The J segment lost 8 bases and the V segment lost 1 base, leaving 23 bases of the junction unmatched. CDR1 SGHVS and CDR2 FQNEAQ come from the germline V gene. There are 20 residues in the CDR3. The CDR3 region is CASSLGKVREDAPGVDEQFF. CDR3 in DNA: TGTGCCAGCAGCTTAGGTAAAGTTCGGGAGGATGCCCCGGGTGTGGATGAGCAGTTCTTC.

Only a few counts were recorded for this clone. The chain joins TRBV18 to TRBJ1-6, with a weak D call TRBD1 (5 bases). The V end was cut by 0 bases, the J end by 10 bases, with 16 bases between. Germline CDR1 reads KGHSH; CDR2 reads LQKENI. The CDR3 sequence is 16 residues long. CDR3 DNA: TGTGCCAGCTCACCACCCATCGTCCAGGGTCGGTCACCCCTCCACTTT. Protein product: CASSPPIVQGRSPLHF. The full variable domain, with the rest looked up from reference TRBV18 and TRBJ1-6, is NAGVMQNPRHLVRRRGQEARLRCSPMKGHSHVYWYRQLPEEGLKFMVYLQKENIIDESGMPKERFSAEFPKEGPSILRIQQVVRGDSAAYFCASSPPIVQGRSPLHFGNGTRLTVT.

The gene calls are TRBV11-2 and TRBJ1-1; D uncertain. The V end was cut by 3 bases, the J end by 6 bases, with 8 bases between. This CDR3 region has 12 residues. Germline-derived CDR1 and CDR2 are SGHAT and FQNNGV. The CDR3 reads CASSLEYAEAFF. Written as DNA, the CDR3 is TGTGCCAGCAGCTTGGAGTACGCTGAAGCTTTCTTT.

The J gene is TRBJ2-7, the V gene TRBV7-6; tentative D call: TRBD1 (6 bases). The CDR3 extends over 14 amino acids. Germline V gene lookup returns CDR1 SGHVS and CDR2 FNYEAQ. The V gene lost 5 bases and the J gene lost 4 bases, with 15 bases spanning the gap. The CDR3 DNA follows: TGTGCCAGCAGCCTTAGGGGGATTGGGTACGAGCAGTACTTC. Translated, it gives CASSLRGIGYEQYF. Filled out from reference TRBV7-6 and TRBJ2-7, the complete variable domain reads GAGVSQSPRYKVTKRGQDVALRCDPISGHVSLYWYRQALGQGPEFLTYFNYEAQQDKSGLPNDRFSAERPEGSISTLTIQRTEQRDSAMYRCASSLRGIGYEQYFGPGTRLTVT.

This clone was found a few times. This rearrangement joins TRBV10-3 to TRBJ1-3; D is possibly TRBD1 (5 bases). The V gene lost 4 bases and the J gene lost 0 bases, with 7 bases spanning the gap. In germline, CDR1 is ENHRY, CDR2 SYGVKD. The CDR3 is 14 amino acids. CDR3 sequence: CAISVGGSGNTIYF. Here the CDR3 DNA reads TGTGCCATCAGTGTGGGGGGCTCTGGAAACACCATATATTTT.

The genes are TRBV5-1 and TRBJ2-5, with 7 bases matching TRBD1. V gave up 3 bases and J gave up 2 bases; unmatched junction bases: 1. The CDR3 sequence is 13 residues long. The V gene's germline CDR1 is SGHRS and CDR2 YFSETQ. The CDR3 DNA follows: TGCGCCAGCAGCTCGGGACAGCAAGAGACCCAGTACTTC. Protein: CASSSGQQETQYF.